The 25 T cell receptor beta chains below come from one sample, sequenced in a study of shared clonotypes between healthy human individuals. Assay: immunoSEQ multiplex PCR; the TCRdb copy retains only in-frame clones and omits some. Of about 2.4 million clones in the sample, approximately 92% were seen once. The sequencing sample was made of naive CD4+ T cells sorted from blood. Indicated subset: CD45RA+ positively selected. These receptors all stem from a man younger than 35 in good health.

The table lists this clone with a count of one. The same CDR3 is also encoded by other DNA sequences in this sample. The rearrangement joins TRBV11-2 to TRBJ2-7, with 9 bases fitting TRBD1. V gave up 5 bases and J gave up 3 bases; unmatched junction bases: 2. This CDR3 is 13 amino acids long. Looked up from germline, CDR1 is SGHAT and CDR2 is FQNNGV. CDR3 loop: CASSLTGGYEQYF. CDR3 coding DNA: TGTGCCAGCAGCCTGACAGGGGGCTACGAGCAGTACTTC.

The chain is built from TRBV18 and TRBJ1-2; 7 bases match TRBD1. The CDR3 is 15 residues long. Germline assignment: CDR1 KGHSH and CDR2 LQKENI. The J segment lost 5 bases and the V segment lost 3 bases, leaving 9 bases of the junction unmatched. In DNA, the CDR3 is TGTGCCAGCTCACCCGGGACAGAGCCTTTTTATGGCTACACCTTC. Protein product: CASSPGTEPFYGYTF.

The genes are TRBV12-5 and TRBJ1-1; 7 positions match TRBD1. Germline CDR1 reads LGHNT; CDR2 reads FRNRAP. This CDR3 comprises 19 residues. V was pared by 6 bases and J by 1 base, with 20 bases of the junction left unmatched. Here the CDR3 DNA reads TGTGCTAGTGGCCCCGTTTTTGTTGTAGGGGGCTCGGGGAACACTGAAGCTTTCTTT. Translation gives CASGPVFVVGGSGNTEAFF.

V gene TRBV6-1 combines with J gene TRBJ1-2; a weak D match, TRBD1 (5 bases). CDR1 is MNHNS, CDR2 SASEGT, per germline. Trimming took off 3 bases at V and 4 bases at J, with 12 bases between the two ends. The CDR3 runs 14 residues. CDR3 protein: CASSDGGGTYGYTF. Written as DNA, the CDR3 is TGTGCCAGCAGTGACGGGGGGGGGACCTATGGCTACACCTTC.

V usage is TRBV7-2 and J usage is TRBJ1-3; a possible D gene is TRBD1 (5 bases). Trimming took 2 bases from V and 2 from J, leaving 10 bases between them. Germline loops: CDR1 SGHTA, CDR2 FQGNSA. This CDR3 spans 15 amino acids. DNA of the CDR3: TGTGCCAGCAGCTTAATGAGGGGCACTGGAAACACCATATATTTT. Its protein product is CASSLMRGTGNTIYF. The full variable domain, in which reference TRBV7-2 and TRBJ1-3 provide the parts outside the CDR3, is GAGVSQSPSNKVTEKGKDVELRCDPISGHTALYWYRQSLGQGLEFLIYFQGNSAPDKSGLPSDRFSAERTGGSVSTLTIQRTQQEDSAVYLCASSLMRGTGNTIYFGEGSWLTVV.

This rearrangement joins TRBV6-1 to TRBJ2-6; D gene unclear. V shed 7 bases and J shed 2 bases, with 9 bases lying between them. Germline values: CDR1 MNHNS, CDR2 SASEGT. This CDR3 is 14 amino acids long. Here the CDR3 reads CASTHTPGANVLTF. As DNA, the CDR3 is TGTGCCAGCACCCACACTCCTGGGGCCAACGTCCTGACTTTC.

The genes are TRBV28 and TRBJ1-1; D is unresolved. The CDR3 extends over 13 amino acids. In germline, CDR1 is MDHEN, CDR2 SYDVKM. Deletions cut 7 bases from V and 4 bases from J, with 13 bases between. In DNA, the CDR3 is TGTGCCAGCACCGCTGCGGGTAGCACTGAAGCTTTCTTT. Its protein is CASTAAGSTEAFF.

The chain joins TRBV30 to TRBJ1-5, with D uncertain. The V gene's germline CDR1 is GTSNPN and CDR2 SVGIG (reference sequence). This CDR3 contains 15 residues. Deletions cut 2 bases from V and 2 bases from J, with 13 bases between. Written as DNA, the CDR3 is TGTGCCTGGAGTCTGGGCCTCTCGGGCAATCAGCCCCAGCATTTT. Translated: CAWSLGLSGNQPQHF.

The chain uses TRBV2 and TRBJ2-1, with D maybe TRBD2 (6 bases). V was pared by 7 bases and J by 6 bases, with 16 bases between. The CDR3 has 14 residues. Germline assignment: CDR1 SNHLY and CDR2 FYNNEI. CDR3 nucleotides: TGTGCCAGCAACCTCCGGGACTCCATCAATGAGCAGTTCTTC. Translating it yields CASNLRDSINEQFF. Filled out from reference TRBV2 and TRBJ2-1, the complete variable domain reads EPEVTQTPSHQVTQMGQEVILRCVPISNHLYFYWYRQILGQKVEFLVSFYNNEISEKSEIFDDQFSVERPDGSNFTLKIRSTKLEDSAMYFCASNLRDSINEQFFGPGTRLTVL.

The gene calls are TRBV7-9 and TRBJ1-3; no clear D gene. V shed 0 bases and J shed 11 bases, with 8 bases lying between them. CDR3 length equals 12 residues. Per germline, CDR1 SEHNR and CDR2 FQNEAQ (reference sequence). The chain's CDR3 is CASSLAERAIYF. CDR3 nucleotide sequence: TGTGCCAGCAGCTTAGCAGAGCGCGCCATATATTTT.

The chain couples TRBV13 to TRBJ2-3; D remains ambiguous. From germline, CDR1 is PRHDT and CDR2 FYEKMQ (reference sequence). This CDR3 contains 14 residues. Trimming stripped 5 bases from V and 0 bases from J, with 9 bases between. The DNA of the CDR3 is TGTGCCAGCAGCACCAGACGTAGCACAGATACGCAGTATTTT. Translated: CASSTRRSTDTQYF.

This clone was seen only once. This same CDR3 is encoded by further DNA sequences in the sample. DNA for the CDR3: TGTGCCAGCAGTCGAGGGGGGACATCGTCCTACGAGCAGTACTTC. It encodes CASSRGGTSSYEQYF. This chain links TRBV6-5 with TRBJ2-7; D assignment may be TRBD1 or TRBD2 (6 bases each). CDR3 size: 15 residues. The V gene's germline CDR1 is MNHEY and CDR2 SVGAGI. Trimming cost V 5 bases and J 1 base, with 15 bases left between them.

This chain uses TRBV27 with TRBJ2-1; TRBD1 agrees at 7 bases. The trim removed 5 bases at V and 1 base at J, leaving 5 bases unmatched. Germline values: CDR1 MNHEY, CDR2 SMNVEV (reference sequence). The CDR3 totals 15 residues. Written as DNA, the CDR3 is TGTGCCAGCAGTCTGGGACAGCCGTCCTACAATGAGCAGTTCTTC. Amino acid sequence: CASSLGQPSYNEQFF.

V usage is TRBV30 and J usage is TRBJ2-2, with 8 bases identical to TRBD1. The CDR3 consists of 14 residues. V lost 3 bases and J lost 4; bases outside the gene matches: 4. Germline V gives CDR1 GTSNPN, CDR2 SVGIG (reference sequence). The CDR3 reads CAWRQGGSTGELFF. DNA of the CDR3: TGTGCCTGGAGACAGGGGGGTAGCACCGGGGAGCTGTTTTTT. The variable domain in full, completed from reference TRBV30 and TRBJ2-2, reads SQTIHQWPATLVQPVGSPLSLECTVEGTSNPNLYWYRQAAGRGLQLLFYSVGIGQISSEVPQNLSASRPQDRQFILSSKKLLLSDSGFYLCAWRQGGSTGELFFGEGSRLTVL.

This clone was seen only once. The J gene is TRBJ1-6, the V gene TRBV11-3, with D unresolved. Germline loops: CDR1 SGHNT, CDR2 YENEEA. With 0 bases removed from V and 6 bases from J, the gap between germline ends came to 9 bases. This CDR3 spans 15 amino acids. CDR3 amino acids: CASSLDGRINSPLHF. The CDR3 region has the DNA TGTGCCAGCAGCTTAGATGGTCGGATTAATTCACCCCTCCACTTT.

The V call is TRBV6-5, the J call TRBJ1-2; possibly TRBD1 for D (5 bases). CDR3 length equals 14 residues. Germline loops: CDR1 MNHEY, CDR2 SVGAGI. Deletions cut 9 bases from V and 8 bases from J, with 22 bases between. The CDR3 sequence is CASSTGGRGPGYTF. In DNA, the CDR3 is TGTGCCAGTTCGACTGGGGGGAGGGGCCCCGGCTACACCTTC.

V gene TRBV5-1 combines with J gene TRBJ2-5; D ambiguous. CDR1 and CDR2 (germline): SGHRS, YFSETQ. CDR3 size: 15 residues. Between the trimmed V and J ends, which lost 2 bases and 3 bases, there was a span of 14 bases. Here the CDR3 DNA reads TGCGCCAGCAGCTTTGGGCAGACCCTCGAAGAGACCCAGTACTTC. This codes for CASSFGQTLEETQYF.

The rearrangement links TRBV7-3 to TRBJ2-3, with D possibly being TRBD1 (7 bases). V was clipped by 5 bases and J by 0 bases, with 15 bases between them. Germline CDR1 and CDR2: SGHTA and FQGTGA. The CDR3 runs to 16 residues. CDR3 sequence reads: CASSKGAGTSTDTQYF. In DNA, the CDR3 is TGTGCCAGCAGCAAGGGGGCGGGGACTAGCACAGATACGCAGTATTTT.

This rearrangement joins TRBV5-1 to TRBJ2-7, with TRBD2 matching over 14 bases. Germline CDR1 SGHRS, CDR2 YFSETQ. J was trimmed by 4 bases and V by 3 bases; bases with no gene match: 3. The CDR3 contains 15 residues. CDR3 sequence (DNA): TGCGCCAGCAGCTACGGACTAGCGGGAGGTTACGAGCAGTACTTC. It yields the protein CASSYGLAGGYEQYF.

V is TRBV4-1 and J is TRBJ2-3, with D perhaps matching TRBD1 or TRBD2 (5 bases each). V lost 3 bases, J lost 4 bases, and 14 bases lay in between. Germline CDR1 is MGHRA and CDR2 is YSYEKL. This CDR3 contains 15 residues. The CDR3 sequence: CASSQGPARSDTQYF. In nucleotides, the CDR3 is TGCGCCAGCAGCCAGGGACCGGCCAGGTCAGATACGCAGTATTTT.

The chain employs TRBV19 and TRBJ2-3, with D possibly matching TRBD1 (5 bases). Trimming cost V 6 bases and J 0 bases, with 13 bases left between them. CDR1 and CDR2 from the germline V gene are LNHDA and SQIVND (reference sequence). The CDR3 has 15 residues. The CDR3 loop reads CASRGARSSTDTQYF. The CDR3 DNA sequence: TGTGCCAGTAGAGGGGCGCGATCTAGCACAGATACGCAGTATTTT.

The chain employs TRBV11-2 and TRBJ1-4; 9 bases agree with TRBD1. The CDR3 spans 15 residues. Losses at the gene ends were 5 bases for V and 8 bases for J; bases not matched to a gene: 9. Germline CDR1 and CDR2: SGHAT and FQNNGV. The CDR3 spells CASSQPGTGPEKLFF. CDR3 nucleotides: TGTGCCAGCAGCCAGCCGGGGACAGGGCCGGAAAAACTGTTTTTT.

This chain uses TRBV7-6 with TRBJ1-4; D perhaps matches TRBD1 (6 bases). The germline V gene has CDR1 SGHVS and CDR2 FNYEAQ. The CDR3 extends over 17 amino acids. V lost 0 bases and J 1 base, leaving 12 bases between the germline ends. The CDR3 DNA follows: TGTGCCAGCAGCTTAGCGCAGGGGAGCCGAACTAATGAAAAACTGTTTTTT. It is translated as CASSLAQGSRTNEKLFF.

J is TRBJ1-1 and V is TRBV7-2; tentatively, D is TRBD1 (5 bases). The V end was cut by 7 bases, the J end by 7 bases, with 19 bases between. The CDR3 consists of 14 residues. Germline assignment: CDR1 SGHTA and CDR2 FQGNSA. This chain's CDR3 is CASTPGRVYGEAFF. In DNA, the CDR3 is TGTGCCAGCACCCCGGGCAGGGTGTATGGTGAAGCTTTCTTT.

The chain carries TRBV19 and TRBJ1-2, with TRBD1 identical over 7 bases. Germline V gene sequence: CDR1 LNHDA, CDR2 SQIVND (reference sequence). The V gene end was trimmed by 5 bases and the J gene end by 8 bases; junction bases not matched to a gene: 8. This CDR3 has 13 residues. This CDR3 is CASSFDRVGGYTF. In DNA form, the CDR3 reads TGTGCCAGTAGTTTTGACAGGGTAGGCGGCTACACCTTC.